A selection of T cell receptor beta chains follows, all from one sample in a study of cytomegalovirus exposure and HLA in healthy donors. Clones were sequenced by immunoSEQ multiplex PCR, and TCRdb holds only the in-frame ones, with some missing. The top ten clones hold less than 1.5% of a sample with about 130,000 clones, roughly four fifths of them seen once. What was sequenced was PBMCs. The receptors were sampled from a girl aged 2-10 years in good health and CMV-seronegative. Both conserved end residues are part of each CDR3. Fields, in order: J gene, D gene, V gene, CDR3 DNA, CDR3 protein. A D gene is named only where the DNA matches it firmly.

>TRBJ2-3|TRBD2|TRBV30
TGTGCCTGGAATATGGGACTAGCGGGGGCCAACTCACGCCAAAACACAGATACGCAGTATTTT
CAWNMGLAGANSRQNTDTQYF
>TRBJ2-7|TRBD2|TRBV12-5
TGTGCTAGTGGAGCAACCGGGGGGGCCAATTTCTACGAGCAGTACTTC
CASGATGGANFYEQYF
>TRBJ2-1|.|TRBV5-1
TGCGCCAGCAGCTTAGACGGGTATGAGCAGTTCTTC
CASSLDGYEQFF
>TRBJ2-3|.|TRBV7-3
TGTGCCAGCAGCTCAAGATCGGGTACGCAGTATTTT
CASSSRSGTQYF
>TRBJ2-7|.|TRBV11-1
TGTGCCAGCAGCCCACACGCCCCCTACGAGCAGTACTTC
CASSPHAPYEQYF
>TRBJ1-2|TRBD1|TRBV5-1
TGCGCCAGCAGCTTGGAGACAGGGGGCGTACGATATGGCTACACCTTC
CASSLETGGVRYGYTF
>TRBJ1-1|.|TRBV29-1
TGCAGCGTGGGACACCACACTGAAGCTTTCTTT
CSVGHHTEAFF
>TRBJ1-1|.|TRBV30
TGTGCCTGGAGTGCTGGGAGGGAAACTGAAGCTTTCTTT
CAWSAGRETEAFF
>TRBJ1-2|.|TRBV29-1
TGCAGCGTTGCTGTGGGAGGGGCAGTAGGCTACACCTTC
CSVAVGGAVGYTF
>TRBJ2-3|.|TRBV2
TGTGCCAGCAGTAGGGGCCTGGGTACAGATACGCAGTATTTT
CASSRGLGTDTQYF
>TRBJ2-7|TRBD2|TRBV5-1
TGCGCCAGCAGCTTGGGCACTAGCGGTACCTACGAGCAGTACTTC
CASSLGTSGTYEQYF
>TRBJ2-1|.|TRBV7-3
TGTGCCAGCAGCTTAACCCTAAGCAATGAGCAGTTCTTC
CASSLTLSNEQFF